The clone carrying this TCR beta chain was recorded once. Source study methods: Reference gene primers were amplified, and this amplification served to estimate nucleated cell counts. Generated by immunoSEQ multiplex PCR, the TCRdb table keeps only in-frame clones and is missing some. That table supplies the V and J calls and clone size; D and trimming were determined from the DNA. The sample has over 85,000 clones, around 87% seen once. The data stem from a study of blood T cell repertoires in COVID-19. Study context: Acute and convalescent COVID-19 samples came from the United States, Italy and Spain. From T cells, B-cell-depleted T cells, or PBMCs came the material, which was cDNA or gDNA.

The CDR3 consists of 14 residues. The germline V gene has CDR1 SGHAT and CDR2 FQNNGV. The ends were cut back, 3 bases at V and 4 bases at J, with 12 bases in the middle. The sequence came from a human donor in a cohort sampled during active COVID-19. The sample consisted of peripheral blood. The chain has TRBV11-2 and TRBJ1-2; D is undetermined. The CDR3 nucleotides read TGTGCCAGCAGCTTGGCTAGAAGAGCCTATGGCTACACCTTC. It specifies CASSLARRAYGYTF.